This T cell receptor (beta chain) was observed in a study of T-cell memory formation after mild COVID-19. Study outcomes and limitations: Later expanders leaned toward CD4+, whereas clones contracting from day 15 to 85 were balanced CD4/CD8. Contracting clones localized mainly to CM and EM when CD4+ and mainly to EMRA when CD8+.

This clonotype was picked up a small number of times. Its matching antigen is unknown. The V gene end was trimmed by 4 bases and the J gene end by 1 base; junction bases not matched to a gene: 3. The CDR3 is 15 residues long. Germline V gene data show CDR1 as SGHKS and CDR2 as YYEKEE (reference sequence). In TCRdb, the 5' RACE reads were re-called with MiXCR into one record per CDR3 protein. The profile shows some 120,000 distinct CDR3 sequences, about a sixth of them singletons. The gene calls are TRBV5-5 and TRBJ1-2, with TRBD1 identical over 11 bases. The sequencing sample was made of PBMCs or a T cell subset sorted from them (not recorded which). The sequence came from an adult woman who had mild COVID-19 (a few samples of this study predate the infection). Cell type and time point are not known. The CDR3 bases are TGTGCCAGCAGCATCGGGACAGGGGGTAACTATGGCTACACCTTC. Amino acids: CASSIGTGGNYGYTF.